This T cell receptor beta chain was recovered during a study of breast tumors, draining lymph nodes, adjacent tissues. Study results and caveats: Compared with basal-like, luminal-like tumors shared significantly more repertoire with nontumor tissue.

TCRdb recomputed calls from the multiplex PCR reads with MiXCR, one row per CDR3 protein. The top ten clones hold 8% to 9.5% of a sample with 66,000 or so distinct CDR3 sequences, approximately 40% of them seen once. Trimming removed 3 bases from V and 5 bases from J; junction bases left unmatched: 4. Per germline, CDR1 DFQATT and CDR2 SNEGSKA (reference sequence). CDR3 length: 13 residues. Notes on this clonotype: Its antigen is as yet unknown.

The sample comprised breast tumor tissue. The source of this sequence is a female donor with breast cancer. Some clones in this sample may be carry-over from other donors' samples. The chain carries TRBV20-1 and TRBJ2-7, with TRBD2 identical over 10 bases. The CDR3 sequence is CSASASGSHEQYF. In DNA, the CDR3 is TGCAGTGCTAGTGCTAGCGGGAGCCACGAGCAGTACTTC.